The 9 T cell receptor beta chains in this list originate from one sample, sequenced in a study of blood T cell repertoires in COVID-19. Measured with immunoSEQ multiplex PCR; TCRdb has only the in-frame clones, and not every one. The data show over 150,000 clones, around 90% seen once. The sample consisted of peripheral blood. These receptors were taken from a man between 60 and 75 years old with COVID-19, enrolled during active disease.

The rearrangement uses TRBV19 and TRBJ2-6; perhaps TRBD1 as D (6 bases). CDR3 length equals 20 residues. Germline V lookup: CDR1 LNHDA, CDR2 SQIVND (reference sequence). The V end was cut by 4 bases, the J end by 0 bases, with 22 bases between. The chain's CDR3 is CASSTYGSTGLSSGANVLTF. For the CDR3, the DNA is TGTGCCAGTAGTACATACGGGTCAACAGGGTTGAGCTCTGGGGCCAACGTCCTGACTTTC.

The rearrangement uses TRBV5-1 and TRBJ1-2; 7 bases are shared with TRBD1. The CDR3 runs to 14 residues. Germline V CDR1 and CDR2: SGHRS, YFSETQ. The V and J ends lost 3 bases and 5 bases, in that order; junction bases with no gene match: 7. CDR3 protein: CASSSDRVGYGYTF. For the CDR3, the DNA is TGCGCCAGCAGCTCCGACAGGGTTGGATATGGCTACACCTTC. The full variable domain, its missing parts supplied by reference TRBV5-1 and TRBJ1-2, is KAGVTQTPRYLIKTRGQQVTLSCSPISGHRSVSWYQQTPGQGLQFLFEYFSETQRNKGNFPGRFSGRQFSNSRSEMNVSTLELGDSALYLCASSSDRVGYGYTFGSGTRLTVV.

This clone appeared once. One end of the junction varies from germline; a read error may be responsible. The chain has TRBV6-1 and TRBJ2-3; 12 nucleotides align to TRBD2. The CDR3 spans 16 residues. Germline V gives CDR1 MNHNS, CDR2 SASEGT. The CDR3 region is CASREGLAGNTDTQYF. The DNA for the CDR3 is TGTGCCAGCAGGGAAGGACTAGCGGGGAACACAGATACGCAGTATTTT.

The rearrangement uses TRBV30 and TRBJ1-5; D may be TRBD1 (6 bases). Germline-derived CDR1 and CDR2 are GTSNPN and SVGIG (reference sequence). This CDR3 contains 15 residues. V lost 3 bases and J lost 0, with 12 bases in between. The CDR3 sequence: CAWSRDMYSNQPQHF. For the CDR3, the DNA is TGTGCCTGGAGCCGGGACATGTATAGCAATCAGCCCCAGCATTTT. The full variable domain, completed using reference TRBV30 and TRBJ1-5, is SQTIHQWPATLVQPVGSPLSLECTVEGTSNPNLYWYRQAAGRGLQLLFYSVGIGQISSEVPQNLSASRPQDRQFILSSKKLLLSDSGFYLCAWSRDMYSNQPQHFGDGTRLSIL.

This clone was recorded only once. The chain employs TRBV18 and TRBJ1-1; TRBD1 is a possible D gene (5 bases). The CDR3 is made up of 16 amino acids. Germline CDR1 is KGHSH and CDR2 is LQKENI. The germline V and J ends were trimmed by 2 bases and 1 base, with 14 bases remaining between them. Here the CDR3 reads CASSPVREGSNTEAFF. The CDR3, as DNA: TGTGCCAGCTCACCAGTCAGGGAAGGGTCGAACACTGAAGCTTTCTTT.

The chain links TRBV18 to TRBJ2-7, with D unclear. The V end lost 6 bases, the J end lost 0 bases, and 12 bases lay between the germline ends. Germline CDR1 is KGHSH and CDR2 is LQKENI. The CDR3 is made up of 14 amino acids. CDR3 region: CASSPDILSYEQYF. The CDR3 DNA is TGTGCCAGCTCCCCTGACATCCTCTCCTACGAGCAGTACTTC.

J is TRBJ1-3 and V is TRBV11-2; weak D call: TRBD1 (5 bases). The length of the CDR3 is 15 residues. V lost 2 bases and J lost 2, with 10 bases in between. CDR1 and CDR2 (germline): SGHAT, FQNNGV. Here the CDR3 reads CASSLRGLPGNTIYF. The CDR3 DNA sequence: TGTGCCAGCAGCTTAAGGGGATTACCTGGAAACACCATATATTTT.

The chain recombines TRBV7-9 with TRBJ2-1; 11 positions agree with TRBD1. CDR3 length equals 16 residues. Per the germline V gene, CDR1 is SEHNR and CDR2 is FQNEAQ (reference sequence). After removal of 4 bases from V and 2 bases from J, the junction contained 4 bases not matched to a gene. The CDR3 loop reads CASSSPGQGAYNEQFF. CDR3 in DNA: TGTGCCAGCAGCTCACCGGGACAGGGGGCCTACAATGAGCAGTTCTTC.

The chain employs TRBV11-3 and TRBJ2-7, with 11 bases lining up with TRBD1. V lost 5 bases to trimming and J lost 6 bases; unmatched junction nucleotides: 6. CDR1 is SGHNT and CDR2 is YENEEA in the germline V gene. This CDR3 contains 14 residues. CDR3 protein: CASSGRDRGFEQYF. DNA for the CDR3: TGTGCCAGCAGCGGCCGGGACAGGGGGTTCGAGCAGTACTTC.